This entry describes one T cell receptor (beta chain). PCR was performed using 60 Vbeta and 13 Jbeta primers. Sequenced by immunoSEQ multiplex PCR; TCRdb stores in-frame clones only, minus some. The sample holds 100,000 or so clones, 65% to 85% seen once. This entry comes from a study of cytomegalovirus exposure and HLA in healthy donors. The CDR3 covers 15 residues. Trimming took 2 bases from V and 4 from J; bases not matched to a gene: 5. Germline assignment: CDR1 LGHNA and CDR2 YNFKEQ. This TCR was sampled from a man aged 18 to 29 in good health and CMV-seronegative. The specimen sequenced was PBMCs. V and J are TRBV4-2 and TRBJ2-3; 8 nucleotides align to TRBD2. CDR3 region: CASSQRAGEADTQYF. The DNA of the CDR3 is TGTGCCAGCAGCCAACGAGCGGGAGAAGCAGATACGCAGTATTTT.